This T cell receptor beta chain emerged from a study of spatial heterogeneity in lung cancer. Study overall: Fewer alpha-chain than beta-chain sequences were consistently detected. For the average unique TCR and UMI combination, more than 8.5 occurrences appeared in raw reads.

TCR cDNA molecules were tagged individually, and each one carried a unique molecular identifier. TCRdb itself ran the 5' RACE reads through MiXCR, one entry per CDR3 protein. The table records just over 25,000 distinct CDR3 sequences, around 13% of them present only once. In this sample, this clonotype turned up a few times. Its target is unknown. The time point: sample taken at primary tumor resection. Sequencing covered unsorted whole RNA taken from tumor, nontumor lung or frozen PBMC. V was shortened by 4 bases and J by 1 base, with 9 bases between the two germline ends. This CDR3 is built from 14 residues. Germline V gene sequence: CDR1 LGHDT, CDR2 YNNKEL (reference sequence). General study results and limits: Among blood samples, ubiquitous expanded tumor TCRs appeared more at resection than at follow-up.

The sequenced sample was PBMCs, obtained at surgery. The source of this sequence is a female donor with early-stage non-small cell lung cancer. The J gene is TRBJ2-3, the V gene TRBV3-1; TRBD2 might be the D (5 bases). CDR3 coding DNA: TGTGCCAGCAGCCCCCGGACTGGCACAGATACGCAGTATTTT. The encoded protein is CASSPRTGTDTQYF.